This T cell receptor beta chain is from a study of blood T cell repertoires in COVID-19 (dated by TCRdb to about 2020). Background on the whole study: The collaborator samples originated in the United States, Italy and Spain and spanned the acute and convalescent phases of COVID-19. Sample metadata almost always included a de-identified subject ID, COVID-19 status, age in years and sex. The dataset comprised deeply sampled blood TCRbeta repertoires from subjects exposed to, actively infected with, or recovered from COVID-19. Samples came from the ongoing ImmuneRACE study (first 160 participants) plus 1,254 subjects from 6 global collaborators. The repertoires were released in a freely available public database intended as a resource for research on the immune response to SARS-CoV-2. The material from the prospective study consisted of cDNA or gDNA derived from T cells, B-cell-depleted T cells, or PBMCs. HLA class I and class II types, where available, came from metadata supplied by the sample provider rather than from assay-based typing.

Remarks on this clone: Its antigen is still unknown. No much larger clonotype is one base removed from it; base qualities were not supplied.

V loses 6 bases at its end and J loses 3 bases; junction bases beyond the gene matches: 5. The germline V gene (reference sequence) supplies CDR1 MNHNY and CDR2 SVGAGI. The CDR3 holds 14 amino acids from the cysteine to the phenylalanine. The sequence is cut down to CDR3 DNA, 42 bases in frame from base 1. The collaborating institutions used their own protocols to collect whole blood in K2EDTA tubes. For TCRbeta analysis, collaborators shipped samples in one of three forms: frozen whole blood, isolated PBMCs, or DNA extracted from either of those sample types. TCRbeta CDR3 regions were amplified from genomic DNA using the immunoSEQ Assay, a bias-controlled multiplex PCR. As for the authors' bioinformatics: The number of nucleated cells in each sample was estimated from the amplification of reference gene primers within the assay. To quantify the absolute abundance of each unique TCRbeta CDR3 rearrangement, sequence reads were collapsed and filtered. For each sample, productive Simpson clonality was calculated as the square root of Simpson's diversity index across productive rearrangements. The clones in this table, taken by TCRdb from immuneACCESS, are in-frame only. Not every clone is retained; where verified, under half of the shortfall comes from an unresolved V gene, and the cause of the rest is unknown. V, J and clone size are those of that table, while D and trimming were read from the DNA. This sample lists 100,000 or so clones; over 80% were detected once. Less than 5% of the sample rests with the top ten.

Points the paper makes about the study in general: The amount of clinical and demographic metadata varied by source and participant and was provided uncurated.

The TCR originated in a woman between 50 and 59 years old in a cohort sampled during active COVID-19. Sequenced material: peripheral blood. Recombination linked TRBV6-6 to TRBJ2-7, with 10 bases matching TRBD1. For the CDR3, the sequence is CASSGQGGFYEQYF. The bases are TGTGCCAGCAGCGGACAGGGGGGTTTCTACGAGCAGTACTTC.